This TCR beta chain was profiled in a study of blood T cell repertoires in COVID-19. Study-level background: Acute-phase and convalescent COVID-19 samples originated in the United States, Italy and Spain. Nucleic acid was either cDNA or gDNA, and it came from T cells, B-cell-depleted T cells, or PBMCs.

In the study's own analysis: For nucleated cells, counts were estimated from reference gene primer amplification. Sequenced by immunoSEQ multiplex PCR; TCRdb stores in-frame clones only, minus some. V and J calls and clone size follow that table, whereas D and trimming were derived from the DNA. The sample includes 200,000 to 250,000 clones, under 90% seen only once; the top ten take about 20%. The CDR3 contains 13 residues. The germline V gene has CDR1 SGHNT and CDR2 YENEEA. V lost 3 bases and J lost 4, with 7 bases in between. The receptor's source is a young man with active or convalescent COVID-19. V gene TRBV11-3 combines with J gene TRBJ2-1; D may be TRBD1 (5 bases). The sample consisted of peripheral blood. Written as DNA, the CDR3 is TGTGCCAGCAGCTTCGGACAATACAATGAGCAGTTCTTC. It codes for CASSFGQYNEQFF.